The 5 T cell receptor beta chains presented below share a single source sample, sequenced in a study of healthy donors' naive CD4 and CD8 T cells. TCR libraries were built from about 500 ng of total RNA by linear amplification. In TCRdb, the reads were re-called with MiXCR into one record per CDR3 protein. Of approximately 200,000 distinct CDR3 sequences in the sample, about four fifths are singletons; the top ten hold less than 2.5%. The sample consisted of naive CD4+ and CD8+ T cells sorted from blood, pooled from several donors. These receptors all stem from a pool of human donors in good health; the sample pools cells from several healthy donors.

The chain has TRBV15 and TRBJ1-5; no reliable D call. Trimming left V 0 bases short and J 0 bases short, with 15 bases between. There are 18 residues in the CDR3. Germline V CDR1 and CDR2: LNHNV, YYDKDF (reference sequence). CDR3 in DNA: TGTGCCACCAGCAGAGATCCCCTAGAGTCATATAGCAATCAGCCCCAGCATTTT. This encodes CATSRDPLESYSNQPQHF.

V is TRBV5-4 and J is TRBJ2-1; D is perhaps TRBD2 (5 bases). CDR3 length: 11 residues. The V gene lost 2 bases and the J gene lost 9 bases, with 6 bases spanning the gap. Germline values: CDR1 SGHNT, CDR2 YYREEE (reference sequence). The CDR3 is CASSLTSEQFF. In DNA form, the CDR3 reads TGTGCCAGCAGCTTAACTAGTGAGCAGTTCTTC.

This rearrangement joins TRBV10-3 to TRBJ2-1; D ambiguous. The CDR3 sequence is 18 residues long. V lost 1 base to trimming and J lost 0 bases, with 16 bases between them. Germline V gene data show CDR1 as ENHRY and CDR2 as SYGVKD. In DNA, the CDR3 is TGTGCCATCAGTGAGTACCCAGTTGGGCTAAGCTCCTACAATGAGCAGTTCTTC. Its translation is CAISEYPVGLSSYNEQFF.

This clonotype appeared a few times. The chain joins TRBV20-1 to TRBJ1-1, with D hard to call. CDR1 DFQATT and CDR2 SNEGSKA come from the germline V gene (reference sequence). Deletions cut 3 bases from V and 1 base from J, with 6 bases between. The CDR3 contains 12 residues. CDR3 amino acids: CSARTQNTEAFF. Here the CDR3 DNA reads TGCAGTGCTAGGACCCAGAACACTGAAGCTTTCTTT.

Turning to this clonotype: A read error may produce the germline difference seen at one junction end. The chain has TRBV12-3 or TRBV12-4 and TRBJ2-5; no clear D. The CDR3 contains 11 residues. This CDR3 reads CASSLSGVKHF. CDR3 bases: TGTGCCAGCAGTTTAAGTGGTGTAAAACACTTC.